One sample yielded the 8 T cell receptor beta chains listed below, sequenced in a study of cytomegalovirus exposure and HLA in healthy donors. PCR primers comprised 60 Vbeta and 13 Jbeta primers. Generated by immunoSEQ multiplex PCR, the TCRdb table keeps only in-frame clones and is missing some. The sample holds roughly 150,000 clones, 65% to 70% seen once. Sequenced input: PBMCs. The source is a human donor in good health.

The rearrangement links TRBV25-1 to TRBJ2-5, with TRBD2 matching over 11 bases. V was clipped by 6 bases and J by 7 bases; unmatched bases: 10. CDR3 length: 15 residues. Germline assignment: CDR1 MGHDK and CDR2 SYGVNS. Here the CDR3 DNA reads TGTGCCAGCAGGGAGGGGACTAGCGGTGGTGCGACCCAGTACTTC. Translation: CASREGTSGGATQYF.

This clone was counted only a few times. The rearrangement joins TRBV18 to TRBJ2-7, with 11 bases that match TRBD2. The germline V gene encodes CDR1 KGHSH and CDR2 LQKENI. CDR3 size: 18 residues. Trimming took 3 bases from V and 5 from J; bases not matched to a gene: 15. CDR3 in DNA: TGTGCCAGCTCACCTAAAACAGGATCTAGCGGGAGGCTAAACGAGCAGTACTTC. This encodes CASSPKTGSSGRLNEQYF.

The CDR3 spells CASSYSDRVQPQHF. The CDR3 region has the DNA TGTGCCAGCAGTTACTCGGACAGGGTTCAGCCCCAGCATTTT. The chain joins TRBV6-5 to TRBJ1-5; 8 bases align to TRBD1. The V and J ends lost 0 bases and 6 bases, in that order; junction bases with no gene match: 1. The CDR3 spans 14 residues. Germline V CDR1 and CDR2: MNHEY, SVGAGI.

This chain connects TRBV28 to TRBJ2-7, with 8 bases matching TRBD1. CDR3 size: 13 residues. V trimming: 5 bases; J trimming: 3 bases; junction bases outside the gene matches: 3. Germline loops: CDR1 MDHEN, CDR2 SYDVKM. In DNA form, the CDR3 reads TGTGCCAGCAGTGACAGGGGCATCTACGAGCAGTACTTC. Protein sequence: CASSDRGIYEQYF.

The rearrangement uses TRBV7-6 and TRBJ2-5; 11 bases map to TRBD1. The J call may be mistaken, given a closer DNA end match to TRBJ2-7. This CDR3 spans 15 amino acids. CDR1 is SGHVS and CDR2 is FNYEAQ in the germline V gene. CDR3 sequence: CASSAPGQGVYEQYF. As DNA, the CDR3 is TGTGCCAGCAGCGCGCCGGGACAGGGGGTCTACGAGCAGTACTTC.

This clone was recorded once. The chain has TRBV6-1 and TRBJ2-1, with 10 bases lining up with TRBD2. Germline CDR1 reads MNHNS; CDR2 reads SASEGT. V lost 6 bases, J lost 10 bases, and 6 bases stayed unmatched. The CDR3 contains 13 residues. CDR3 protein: CASRAGGRGEQFF. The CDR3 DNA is TGTGCCAGCAGAGCGGGAGGGCGGGGGGAGCAGTTCTTC.

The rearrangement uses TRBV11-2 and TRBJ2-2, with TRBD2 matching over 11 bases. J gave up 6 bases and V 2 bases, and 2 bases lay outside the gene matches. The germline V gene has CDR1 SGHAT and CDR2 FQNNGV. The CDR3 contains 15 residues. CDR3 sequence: CASSLLAGGPGELFF. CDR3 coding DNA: TGTGCCAGCAGCTTACTAGCGGGGGGCCCCGGGGAGCTGTTTTTT.

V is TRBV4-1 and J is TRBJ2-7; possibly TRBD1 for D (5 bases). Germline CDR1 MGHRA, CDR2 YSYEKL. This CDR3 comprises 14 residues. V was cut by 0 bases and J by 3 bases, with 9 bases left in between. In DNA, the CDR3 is TGCGCCAGCAGCCAAGAGACAGCCGTCTACGAGCAGTACTTC. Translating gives CASSQETAVYEQYF.